This T cell receptor (beta chain) came from a study of T-cell reconstitution after alpha-beta-depleted transplantation in children. Findings and limits, study-wide: The high TCRbeta diversity at day 60 in some patients came from surviving recipient T cells and thymic progenitors. Where alpha-beta T cells came from about two months after transplant was reportedly several hundred expanded graft clones. At the one-year point after transplant, T-cell counts and TCRbeta diversity were found to come mostly from T cells that had been newly produced.

Unmatched junction bases numbered 5, after V lost 6 bases and J lost 1 base. The CDR3 runs 14 residues. Germline loops: CDR1 MNHNS, CDR2 SASEGT. Worth noting for this clonotype: Antigen: not known.

Unique molecular identifiers were used to barcode this TCRbeta library. MiXCR was run by TCRdb on the PCR reads, yielding one entry per CDR3 protein. The sample has 97,000 or so distinct CDR3 sequences, about 7.5% seen once. Sample: PBMCs, taken before TCRalphabeta/CD19-depleted stem cell transplant. The origin of this receptor is a boy aged 2 to 10 with acute lymphoblastic leukemia, due to receive a stem cell transplant. The J gene is TRBJ2-7, the V gene TRBV6-1; 8 bases are shared with TRBD1. The CDR3 nucleotides read TGTGCCAGCAGCCATCGGGACAGGTCCTACGAGCAGTACTTC. Translation: CASSHRDRSYEQYF.